The 10 T cell receptor beta chains given below trace back to one sample, sequenced in a study of blood T cell repertoires in COVID-19. Profiled with immunoSEQ multiplex PCR; TCRdb holds only in-frame clones, not every one. The sample contains a few hundred thousand clones, about 90% of which appear only once. Sequences were obtained from PBMCs or T cells enriched from blood (not recorded which). The receptor source for this set is a woman aged 25-40 years who had recovered from COVID-19.

The CDR3 DNA follows: TGTGCCAGCAGGAGGACTAGCGGGGTACATGAGCAGTTCTTC. Its translation: CASRRTSGVHEQFF. The chain has TRBV6-6 and TRBJ2-1; 12 bases fit TRBD2. The CDR3 has 14 residues. Per the germline V gene, CDR1 is MNHNY and CDR2 is SVGAGI (reference sequence). V was pared by 6 bases and J by 8 bases, with 5 bases of the junction left unmatched.

The V call is TRBV9, the J call TRBJ2-7, with 8 bases that match TRBD1. V lost 0 bases to trimming and J lost 5 bases; unmatched junction nucleotides: 7. The CDR3 is 15 residues long. Germline loops: CDR1 SGDLS, CDR2 YYNGEE. The CDR3 region has the DNA TGTGCCAGCAGCGTAGCAGGGACAGGAGACCACGAGCAGTACTTC. Its protein is CASSVAGTGDHEQYF.

The rearrangement uses TRBV28 and TRBJ1-5; D gene ambiguous. The ends were cut back, 6 bases at V and 4 bases at J, with 16 bases in the middle. Germline V gene data show CDR1 as MDHEN and CDR2 as SYDVKM. The CDR3 is 15 residues long. CDR3: CASSTKWSRNQPQHF. Here the CDR3 DNA reads TGTGCCAGCAGCACTAAGTGGAGTAGGAATCAGCCCCAGCATTTT.

The chain employs TRBV6-5 and TRBJ1-3; unclear D gene. Germline loops: CDR1 MNHEY, CDR2 SVGAGI. This CDR3 is built from 16 residues. V dropped 2 bases and J dropped 2 bases, with 13 bases sitting between them. As DNA, the CDR3 is TGTGCCAGCAGTTACGACCGACAAGGCACTGGAAACACCATATATTTT. It is translated as CASSYDRQGTGNTIYF.

In its sample, this clone was seen once. The chain carries TRBV24-1 and TRBJ2-1; 7 bases agree with TRBD1. J lost 5 bases, V lost 1 base, and 4 bases had no gene match. From germline, CDR1 is KGHDR and CDR2 SFDVKD. This CDR3 has 15 amino acids. The CDR3 here is CATSDFGDSNNEQFF. The CDR3 region has the DNA TGTGCCACCAGTGATTTTGGGGACAGCAACAATGAGCAGTTCTTC.

CDR3 region: CASSSGGTGLDEQFF. DNA for the CDR3: TGTGCCAGCAGCTCGGGCGGGACAGGGCTCGATGAGCAGTTCTTC. The genes are TRBV28 and TRBJ2-1, with 9 bases identical to TRBD1. The length of the CDR3 is 15 residues. The germline V gene has CDR1 MDHEN and CDR2 SYDVKM. V shed 6 bases, J shed 8 bases, and the junction held 11 bases outside the gene matches.

The chain employs TRBV11-2 and TRBJ1-2, with D maybe TRBD1 (6 bases). The V gene lost 3 bases and the J gene lost 4 bases, with 12 bases spanning the gap. The CDR3 totals 14 residues. The germline V gene encodes CDR1 SGHAT and CDR2 FQNNGV. CDR3 coding DNA: TGTGCCAGCAGCTTTGGGACAACCTCCTATGGCTACACCTTC. This translates into CASSFGTTSYGYTF. Drawing the rest from reference TRBV11-2 and TRBJ1-2, the complete variable domain is EAGVAQSPRYKIIEKRQSVAFWCNPISGHATLYWYQQILGQGPKLLIQFQNNGVVDDSQLPKDRFSAERLKGVDSTLKIQPAKLEDSAVYLCASSFGTTSYGYTFGSGTRLTVV.

This rearrangement joins TRBV20-1 to TRBJ1-2, with D uncertain. Trimming stripped 3 bases from V and 5 bases from J, with 16 bases between. This CDR3 region has 14 residues. CDR1 is DFQATT and CDR2 is SNEGSKA in the germline V gene (reference sequence). The CDR3 bases are TGCAGTGCTAGTCAGGAGGGTCGGGGTTATGGCTACACCTTC. Protein product: CSASQEGRGYGYTF.

The genes are TRBV7-8 and TRBJ2-7; 10 bases are shared with TRBD2. J gave up 0 bases and V 5 bases, and 16 bases lay outside the gene matches. This CDR3 region has 19 residues. Germline values: CDR1 SGHVS, CDR2 FQNEAQ. The CDR3 loop reads CASSPSLGLAGGLSYEQYF. CDR3 coding DNA: TGTGCCAGCAGCCCCAGTTTAGGGTTAGCGGGGGGTCTCTCCTACGAGCAGTACTTC.

V gene TRBV6-5 combines with J gene TRBJ1-3; 7 nucleotides agree with TRBD1. Germline assignment: CDR1 MNHEY and CDR2 SVGAGI. The J segment lost 2 bases and the V segment lost 7 bases, leaving 8 bases of the junction unmatched. This CDR3 spans 15 amino acids. CDR3 DNA sequence: TGTGCCAGCACCGCCACAGGGGTAGCTGGAAACACCATATATTTT. This sequence encodes CASTATGVAGNTIYF.